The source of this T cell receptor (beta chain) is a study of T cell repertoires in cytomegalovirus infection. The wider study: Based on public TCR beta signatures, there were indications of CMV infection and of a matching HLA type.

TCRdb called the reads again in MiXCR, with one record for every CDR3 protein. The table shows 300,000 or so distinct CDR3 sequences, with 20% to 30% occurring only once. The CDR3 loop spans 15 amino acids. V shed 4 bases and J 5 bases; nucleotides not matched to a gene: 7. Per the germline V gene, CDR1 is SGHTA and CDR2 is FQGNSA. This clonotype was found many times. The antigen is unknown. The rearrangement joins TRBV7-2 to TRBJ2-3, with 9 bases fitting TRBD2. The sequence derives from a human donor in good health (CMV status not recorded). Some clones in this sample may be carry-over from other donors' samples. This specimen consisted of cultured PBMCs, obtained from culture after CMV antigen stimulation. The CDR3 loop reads CASSWASGTGDTQYF. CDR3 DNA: TGTGCCAGCAGCTGGGCTAGCGGGACCGGAGATACGCAGTATTTT.